The present T cell receptor (beta chain) was sequenced within a study of T cell repertoires in cytomegalovirus infection. Overall study: Evidence of both CMV infection and a matching HLA type came from public TCR beta signatures.

One entry per CDR3 protein results from TCRdb running MiXCR on the reads. The sample includes almost 300,000 distinct CDR3 sequences, 9.6% of them seen just once. This clonotype was seen ten or more times. What it binds is not known. Study-level findings and limits: Cumulative public TCR beta family frequency identified CMV carriers with the relevant HLA. Ex vivo responses were dominated by HLA-C-restricted CMV-specific TCR beta clonotypes.

Sequenced input: PBMCs. The sequence derives from a human donor in good health (CMV status not recorded). Some clones in this sample may be carry-over from other donors' samples.

CDR3 loop: CASSLDLSYNEQFF. In DNA form, the CDR3 reads TGCGCCAGCAGCTTGGACCTATCCTACAATGAGCAGTTCTTC. The chain joins TRBV5-1 to TRBJ2-1; D not resolved. Germline values: CDR1 SGHRS, CDR2 YFSETQ. The CDR3 extends over 14 amino acids. The ends were cut back, 0 bases at V and 1 base at J, with 5 bases in the middle.